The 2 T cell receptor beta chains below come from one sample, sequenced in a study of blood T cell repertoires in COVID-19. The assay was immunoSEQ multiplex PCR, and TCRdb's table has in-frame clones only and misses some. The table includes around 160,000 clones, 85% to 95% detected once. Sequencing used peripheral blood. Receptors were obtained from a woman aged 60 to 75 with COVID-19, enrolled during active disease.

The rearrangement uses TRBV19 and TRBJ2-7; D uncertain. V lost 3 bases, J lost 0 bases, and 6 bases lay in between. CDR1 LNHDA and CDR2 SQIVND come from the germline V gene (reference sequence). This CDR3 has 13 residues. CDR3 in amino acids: CASSMASSYEQYF. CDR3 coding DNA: TGTGCCAGTAGTATGGCTAGCTCCTACGAGCAGTACTTC.

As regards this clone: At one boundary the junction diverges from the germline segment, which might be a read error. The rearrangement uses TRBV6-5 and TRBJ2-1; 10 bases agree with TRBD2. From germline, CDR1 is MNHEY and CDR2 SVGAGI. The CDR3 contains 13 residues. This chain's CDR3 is CASSTGLAGAFLF. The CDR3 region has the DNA TGTGCCAGCAGTACCGGGCTAGCGGGGGCCTTTCTCTTC.